These 22 T cell receptor beta chains share one sample of origin, sequenced in a study of blood T cell repertoires in COVID-19. Sequenced by immunoSEQ multiplex PCR; TCRdb stores in-frame clones only, minus some. The repertoire holds fewer than 300,000 clones, around 90% seen once, with over 8% in the top ten. The specimen sequenced was peripheral blood. The receptor set was obtained from a man aged 18-30 years with active or convalescent COVID-19.

This clone was counted at least ten times. The chain recombines TRBV29-1 with TRBJ1-1; tentatively, D is TRBD1 (5 bases). The germline V gene has CDR1 SQVTM and CDR2 ANQGSEA. The CDR3 totals 13 residues. Trimming took off 6 bases at V and 3 bases at J, with 14 bases between the two ends. The CDR3 DNA is TGCAGCGTCCGCAGGGATACGGACACTGAAGCTTTCTTT. Its protein is CSVRRDTDTEAFF.

The chain uses TRBV12-3 or TRBV12-4 and TRBJ1-3; D unclear. CDR3 length: 11 residues. The V gene lost 10 bases and the J gene lost 6 bases, with 10 bases spanning the gap. The CDR3: CATSLINTIYF. CDR3 in DNA: TGTGCCACTAGTCTTATAAACACCATATATTTT.

V usage is TRBV2 and J usage is TRBJ2-3; unclear D gene. The germline V gene has CDR1 SNHLY and CDR2 FYNNEI. V lost 2 bases to trimming and J lost 0 bases, with 12 bases between them. CDR3 length equals 16 residues. The CDR3 spells CASSESRFRSTDTQYF. As DNA, the CDR3 is TGTGCCAGCAGTGAAAGCAGGTTCAGAAGCACAGATACGCAGTATTTT.

The J gene is TRBJ2-3, the V gene TRBV27; TRBD1 aligns across 7 bases. The CDR3 sequence is 16 residues long. CDR1 and CDR2 (germline): MNHEY, SMNVEV (reference sequence). V was pared by 2 bases and J by 0 bases, with 5 bases of the junction left unmatched. The CDR3 sequence is CASSLQGVQSTDTQYF. DNA of the CDR3: TGTGCCAGCAGTTTACAGGGGGTCCAGAGCACAGATACGCAGTATTTT.

This chain connects TRBV6-2 or TRBV6-3 to TRBJ1-1; D call uncertain. Per the germline V gene, CDR1 is MNHEY and CDR2 is SVGEGT. CDR3 length equals 16 residues. V was clipped by 6 bases and J by 2 bases, with 19 bases between them. As DNA, the CDR3 is TGTGCCAGCAGCCCTATACCCGGGGAGGTTAACACTGAAGCTTTCTTT. This codes for CASSPIPGEVNTEAFF.

J is TRBJ2-1 and V is TRBV7-9, with a weak D call TRBD1 (5 bases). The germline V gene encodes CDR1 SEHNR and CDR2 FQNEAQ (reference sequence). The CDR3 has 14 residues. The CDR3, as DNA: TGTGCTATCCTACGGACAAAGTCCTACAATGAGCAGTTCTTC. Translation gives CAILRTKSYNEQFF.

The rearrangement joins TRBV4-3 to TRBJ1-1; possible D gene TRBD1, 6 bases. The V end lost 2 bases, the J end lost 1 base, and 14 bases lay between the germline ends. There are 16 residues in the CDR3. Germline V gives CDR1 LGHNA, CDR2 YSLEER. The CDR3 sequence: CASSQLPGHSNTEAFF. The CDR3 DNA sequence: TGCGCCAGCAGCCAATTACCGGGACACTCGAACACTGAAGCTTTCTTT.

The chain couples TRBV29-1 to TRBJ2-1; 8 nucleotides align to TRBD2. The CDR3 is 13 amino acids. The ends lost 3 bases at V and 6 bases at J; junction bases unmatched: 4. Germline V lookup: CDR1 SQVTM, CDR2 ANQGSEA. This CDR3 reads CSVERGALNEQFF. As DNA, the CDR3 is TGCAGCGTTGAGCGGGGGGCCCTCAATGAGCAGTTCTTC.

This clone appeared a single time. This rearrangement joins TRBV27 to TRBJ2-1; 13 bases fit TRBD2. The CDR3 loop spans 15 amino acids. V trimming: 5 bases; J trimming: 6 bases; junction bases outside the gene matches: 4. The germline gives CDR1 MNHEY, CDR2 SMNVEV (reference sequence). The CDR3 DNA sequence: TGTGCCAGCAGTCGCGGGACTAGCGGGGTCAATGAGCAGTTCTTC. It yields the protein CASSRGTSGVNEQFF.

The genes are TRBV4-1 and TRBJ2-5; weak D call: TRBD1 (6 bases). The germline V gene encodes CDR1 MGHRA and CDR2 YSYEKL. V lost 5 bases to trimming and J lost 2 bases, with 12 bases between them. The CDR3 sequence is 14 residues long. The DNA for the CDR3 is TGCGCCAGCAGCGTACGACAGGAACAAGAGACCCAGTACTTC. It yields the protein CASSVRQEQETQYF.

This clone is a singleton in its sample. CDR3 loop: CSAGTSGTDTQYF. CDR3 in DNA: TGCAGCGCTGGGACTAGCGGGACAGATACGCAGTATTTT. V is TRBV29-1 and J is TRBJ2-3; TRBD2 matches 12 bases. Germline V gene sequence: CDR1 SQVTM, CDR2 ANQGSEA. The CDR3 has 13 amino acids. V was clipped by 7 bases and J by 3 bases; unmatched bases: 2.

This chain connects TRBV5-1 to TRBJ2-5, with D maybe TRBD2 (5 bases). The CDR3 is 15 residues long. V gave up 5 bases and J gave up 2 bases, with 16 bases separating them. Germline V lookup: CDR1 SGHRS, CDR2 YFSETQ. The CDR3 nucleotides read TGCGCCAGCAGGCTGGCGTTAGGACTTCAAGAGACCCAGTACTTC. It specifies CASRLALGLQETQYF.

The CDR3 DNA follows: TGTGCCAGCAGCTTAGACGGGGGGTTAACAGATACGCAGTATTTT. It is translated as CASSLDGGLTDTQYF. The chain employs TRBV7-9 and TRBJ2-3, with 7 bases that match TRBD2. V gave up 1 base and J gave up 3 bases; unmatched junction bases: 4. Germline loops: CDR1 SEHNR, CDR2 FQNEAQ (reference sequence). The CDR3 runs 15 residues.

The rearrangement uses TRBV7-9 and TRBJ2-2, with TRBD1 matching 10 bases. V dropped 5 bases and J dropped 6; count of bases not matched to a gene: 12. The V gene's germline CDR1 is SEHNR and CDR2 FQNEAQ (reference sequence). This CDR3 region has 17 residues. The CDR3 spells CASSHVGGTGDAGELFF. The CDR3 DNA follows: TGTGCCAGCAGCCACGTCGGGGGGACAGGGGACGCCGGGGAGCTGTTTTTT.

The V call is TRBV10-1, the J call TRBJ1-4; the match to TRBD1 covers 7 bases. The V gene end was trimmed by 8 bases and the J gene end by 7 bases; junction bases not matched to a gene: 19. The CDR3 has 17 amino acids. From germline, CDR1 is WNHNN and CDR2 SYGVQD (reference sequence). The CDR3 region has the DNA TGCGCCAGCCGTGGGAAAAGGGGGCGGAAGGCGGGTGAAAAACTGTTTTTT. Its translation is CASRGKRGRKAGEKLFF.

The CDR3, as DNA: TGTGCCAGCTCCGAGAGAGCGGCAAACACCGGGGAGCTGTTTTTT. Translating it yields CASSERAANTGELFF. The chain is built from TRBV18 and TRBJ2-2; D is perhaps TRBD2 (5 bases). This CDR3 region has 15 residues. The germline CDR1 and CDR2 sequences are KGHSH and LQKENI. Trimming cost V 6 bases and J 2 bases, with 13 bases left between them. Full variable domain (remainder filled in from reference TRBV18 and TRBJ2-2): NAGVMQNPRHLVRRRGQEARLRCSPMKGHSHVYWYRQLPEEGLKFMVYLQKENIIDESGMPKERFSAEFPKEGPSILRIQQVVRGDSAAYFCASSERAANTGELFFGEGSRLTVL.

J is TRBJ2-5 and V is TRBV7-2, with 15 positions matching TRBD2. Per the germline V gene, CDR1 is SGHTA and CDR2 is FQGNSA. Unmatched junction bases numbered 7, after V lost 5 bases and J lost 0 bases. CDR3 size: 18 residues. The DNA of the CDR3 is TGTGCCAGCAGCCCCGGACTAGCGGGGGGGATCTACCAAGAGACCCAGTACTTC. Translated: CASSPGLAGGIYQETQYF.

The chain recombines TRBV9 with TRBJ1-3; D possibly corresponds to TRBD1 (6 bases). Germline CDR1 SGDLS, CDR2 YYNGEE. The CDR3 has 15 residues. V gave up 2 bases and J gave up 2 bases, with 11 bases separating them. The CDR3 sequence: CASSVQGRPGNTIYF. CDR3 in DNA: TGTGCCAGCAGCGTCCAGGGGCGACCTGGAAACACCATATATTTT.

The chain uses TRBV9 and TRBJ1-4; TRBD1 might be the D (5 bases). This CDR3 region has 16 residues. Germline V gene lookup returns CDR1 SGDLS and CDR2 YYNGEE. The V end was cut by 2 bases, the J end by 0 bases, with 11 bases between. The CDR3 spells CASSVSGTATNEKLFF. The CDR3 DNA sequence: TGTGCCAGCAGCGTCTCAGGGACTGCAACTAATGAAAAACTGTTTTTT.

The genes are TRBV10-3 and TRBJ2-3; 10 bases align to TRBD2. The CDR3 loop spans 17 amino acids. The V gene end was trimmed by 3 bases and the J gene end by 0 bases; junction bases not matched to a gene: 6. Germline loops: CDR1 ENHRY, CDR2 SYGVKD. In DNA, the CDR3 is TGTGCCATCAGTGAACTAGCGGGGAAGACTAGCACAGATACGCAGTATTTT. The encoded protein is CAISELAGKTSTDTQYF.

This clone was observed a few times. The J gene is TRBJ2-3, the V gene TRBV6-5; D is uncertain. The CDR3 is 14 amino acids. Germline CDR1 is MNHEY and CDR2 is SVGAGI. V gave up 2 bases and J gave up 2 bases, with 8 bases separating them. This CDR3 reads CASSYGVATDTQYF. The CDR3 DNA reads TGTGCCAGCAGTTACGGAGTAGCCACAGATACGCAGTATTTT.

This clone was observed a single time. This chain connects TRBV27 to TRBJ2-7, with TRBD1 identical over 7 bases. The CDR3 is 15 residues long. V lost 5 bases and J lost 5; bases outside the gene matches: 12. Germline V gene sequence: CDR1 MNHEY, CDR2 SMNVEV (reference sequence). The CDR3 loop is CASSPRDRVRHEQYF. The CDR3 DNA is TGTGCCAGCAGTCCGCGTGACAGGGTCCGGCACGAGCAGTACTTC.